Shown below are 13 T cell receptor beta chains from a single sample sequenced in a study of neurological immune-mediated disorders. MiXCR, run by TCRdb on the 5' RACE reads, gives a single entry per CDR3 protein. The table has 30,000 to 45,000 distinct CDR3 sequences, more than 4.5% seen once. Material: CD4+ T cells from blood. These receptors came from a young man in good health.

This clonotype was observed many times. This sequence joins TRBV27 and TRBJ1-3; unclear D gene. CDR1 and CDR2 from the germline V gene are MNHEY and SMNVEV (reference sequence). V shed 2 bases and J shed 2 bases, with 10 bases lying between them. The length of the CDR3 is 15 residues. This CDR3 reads CASSLRAGAGNTIYF. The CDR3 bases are TGTGCCAGCAGTTTACGGGCAGGAGCTGGAAACACCATATATTTT.

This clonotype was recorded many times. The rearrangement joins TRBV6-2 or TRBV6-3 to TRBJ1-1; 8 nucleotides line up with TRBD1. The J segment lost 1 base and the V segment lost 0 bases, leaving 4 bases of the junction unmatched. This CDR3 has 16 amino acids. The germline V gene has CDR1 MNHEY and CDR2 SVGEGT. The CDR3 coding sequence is TGTGCCAGCAGTTACTCTCGCGGGACAGGGAACACTGAAGCTTTCTTT. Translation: CASSYSRGTGNTEAFF.

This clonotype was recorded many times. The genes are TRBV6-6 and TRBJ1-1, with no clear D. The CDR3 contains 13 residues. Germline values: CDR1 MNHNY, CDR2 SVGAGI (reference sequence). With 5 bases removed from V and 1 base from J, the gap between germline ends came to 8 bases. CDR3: CASSPPANTEAFF. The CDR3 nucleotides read TGTGCCAGCAGTCCTCCAGCGAACACTGAAGCTTTCTTT.

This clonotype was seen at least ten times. The CDR3 bases are TGCGCCAGCAGCCAGATACAGGGCCAAGCTTTCTTT. As protein: CASSQIQGQAFF. This sequence joins TRBV4-1 and TRBJ1-1; tentatively, D is TRBD1 (6 bases). V lost 3 bases and J lost 9, with 11 bases in between. Per the germline V gene, CDR1 is MGHRA and CDR2 is YSYEKL. This CDR3 comprises 12 residues.

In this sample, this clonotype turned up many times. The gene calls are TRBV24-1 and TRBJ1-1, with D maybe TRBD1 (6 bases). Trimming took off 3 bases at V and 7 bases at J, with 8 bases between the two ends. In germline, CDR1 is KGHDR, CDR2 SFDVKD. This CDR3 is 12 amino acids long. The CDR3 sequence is CATSDPQGEAFF. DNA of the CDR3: TGTGCCACCAGTGATCCACAGGGTGAAGCTTTCTTT.

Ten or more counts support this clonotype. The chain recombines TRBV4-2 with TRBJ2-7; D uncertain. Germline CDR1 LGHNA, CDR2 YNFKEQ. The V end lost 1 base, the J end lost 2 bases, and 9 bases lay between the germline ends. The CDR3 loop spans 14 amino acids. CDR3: CASSQVGFPYEQYF. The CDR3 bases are TGTGCCAGCAGCCAAGTAGGTTTTCCCTACGAGCAGTACTTC.

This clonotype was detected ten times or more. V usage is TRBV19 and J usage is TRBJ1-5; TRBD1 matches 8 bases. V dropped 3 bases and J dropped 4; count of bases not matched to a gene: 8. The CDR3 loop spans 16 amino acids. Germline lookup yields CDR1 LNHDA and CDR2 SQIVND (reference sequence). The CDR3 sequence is CASSIGRGRMNQPQHF. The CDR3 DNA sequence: TGTGCCAGTAGTATCGGCAGGGGGCGAATGAATCAGCCCCAGCATTTT.

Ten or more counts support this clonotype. CDR3 region: CSARGLAGGSRTDTQYF. CDR3 sequence (DNA): TGCAGTGCTAGGGGACTAGCGGGGGGTAGTCGCACAGATACGCAGTATTTT. The rearrangement uses TRBV20-1 and TRBJ2-3, with TRBD2 identical over 15 bases. Germline loops: CDR1 DFQATT, CDR2 SNEGSKA (reference sequence). Trimming took 3 bases from V and 1 from J; bases not matched to a gene: 5. The CDR3 consists of 17 residues.

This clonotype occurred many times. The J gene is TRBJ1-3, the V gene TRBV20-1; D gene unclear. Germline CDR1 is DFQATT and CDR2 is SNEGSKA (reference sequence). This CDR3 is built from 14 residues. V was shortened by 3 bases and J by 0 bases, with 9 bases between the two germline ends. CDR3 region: CSASRSPSGNTIYF. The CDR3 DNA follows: TGCAGTGCTAGCAGGTCGCCCTCTGGAAACACCATATATTTT.

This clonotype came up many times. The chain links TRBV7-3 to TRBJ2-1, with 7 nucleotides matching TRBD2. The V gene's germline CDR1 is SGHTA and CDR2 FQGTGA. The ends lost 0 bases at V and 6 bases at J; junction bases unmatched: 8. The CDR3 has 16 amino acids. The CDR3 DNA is TGTGCCAGCAGCTTAACTCGGGGGGAATTGATCAATGAGCAGTTCTTC. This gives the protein CASSLTRGELINEQFF.

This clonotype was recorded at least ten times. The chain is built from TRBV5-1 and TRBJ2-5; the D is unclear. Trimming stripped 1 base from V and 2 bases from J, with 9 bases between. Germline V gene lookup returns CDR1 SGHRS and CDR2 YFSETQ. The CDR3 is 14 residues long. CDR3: CASSLTGSQETQYF. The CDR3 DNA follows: TGCGCCAGCAGCTTGACCGGCAGTCAAGAGACCCAGTACTTC.

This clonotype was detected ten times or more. The CDR3 nucleotides read TGTGCCAGCAACTACCCGGGACAGCAACGAGCCTACGAGCAGTACTTC. Translated: CASNYPGQQRAYEQYF. The rearrangement links TRBV6-2 or TRBV6-3 to TRBJ2-7, with 7 bases lining up with TRBD1. The V and J ends lost 7 bases and 2 bases, in that order; junction bases with no gene match: 14. The germline CDR1 and CDR2 sequences are MNHEY and SVGEGT. There are 16 residues in the CDR3.

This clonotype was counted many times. The CDR3 spells CSAPGTGYGYTF. Here the CDR3 DNA reads TGCAGTGCTCCCGGGACAGGGTATGGCTACACCTTC. The chain recombines TRBV20-1 with TRBJ1-2; 9 bases are a match to TRBD1. CDR1 is DFQATT, CDR2 SNEGSKA, per germline (reference sequence). V gave up 5 bases and J gave up 5 bases; unmatched junction bases: 3. The CDR3 extends over 12 amino acids.